This is a list of T cell receptor beta chains from one sample in a study of shared clonotypes between healthy human individuals. The data were produced by immunoSEQ multiplex PCR, yet TCRdb's version contains in-frame clones alone and is incomplete. Here the sample spans some 1,100,000 clones, roughly 74% being singletons. The specimen was memory CD4+ T cells from PBMCs. These TCRs come from a man aged 18 to 29 in good health. Some clones in this sample may be carry-over from other donors' samples. The CDR3 runs from the conserved cysteine through the conserved F or W. The D gene is left open where the match is weak. Not all rows give a size; the values are once, few, many and, for expanded clones, a class.

TRBJ1-5	many	-	TRBV7-2	TGTGCCAGCAGCTTCGACAGCGATAATCAGCCCCAGCATTTT	CASSFDSDNQPQHF
TRBJ2-7	-	-	TRBV11-2	TGTGCCAGCAGCCCCCGACGCGACGAGCAGTACTTC	CASSPRRDEQYF
TRBJ2-2	-	-	TRBV7-3	TGTGCCAGCAGGCCACAGGGTTTTGCCGGGGAGCTGTTTTTT	CASRPQGFAGELFF
TRBJ1-1	-	-	TRBV6-5	TGTGCCAGCAGGAGAACGGAGGAGGGCGGCACTGAAGCTTTCTTT	CASRRTEEGGTEAFF
TRBJ1-5	few	-	TRBV7-6	TGTGCCAGCAGCTTAGCCAGGGAAGGGCCCCAGCATTTT	CASSLAREGPQHF
TRBJ2-5	once	-	TRBV28	TGTGCCAGCAGTTTCGACAGGAGGCGGGAGACCCAGTACTTC	CASSFDRRRETQYF
TRBJ2-3	-	-	TRBV2	TGTGCCAGCAGTGAAGCGGGGGCTAGAGCAGATACGCAGTATTTT	CASSEAGARADTQYF
TRBJ2-5	-	TRBD1	TRBV2	TGTGCCAGCAGCGGTAGGACAGGCGGGGAGACCCAGTACTTC	CASSGRTGGETQYF
TRBJ1-5	-	-	TRBV19	TGTGCCAGTAGTACCTGGACGGGGGGCAATCAGCCCCAGCATTTT	CASSTWTGGNQPQHF
TRBJ2-1	few	TRBD2	TRBV6-1	TGTGCCAGCAGAGACCCTAGCGGGAGTTGGGATGAGCAGTTCTTC	CASRDPSGSWDEQFF
TRBJ2-5	-	TRBD1	TRBV27	TGTGCCAGCAGGCTGACAGGGCAAGAGACCCAGTACTTC	CASRLTGQETQYF
TRBJ1-1	-	-	TRBV28	TGTGCCAGCAGCTCGACCGGATTGAACACTGAAGCTTTCTTT	CASSSTGLNTEAFF
TRBJ2-7	-	TRBD1	TRBV7-2	TGTGCCAGCAGTCGGGACAGCCTATCACTCTACGAGCAGTACTTC	CASSRDSLSLYEQYF
TRBJ2-1	once	-	TRBV28	TGTGCCAGCAGTTTAATGGGTTACGGCAATGAGCAGTTCTTC	CASSLMGYGNEQFF
TRBJ2-1	few	TRBD2	TRBV2	TGTGCCAGCAGTGCCCCTAGCGGCGGTAGGGATGAGCAGTTCTTC	CASSAPSGGRDEQFF
TRBJ2-1	-	-	TRBV7-9	TGTGCCAGCAGCCCACTAGTCCACAATGAGCAGTTCTTC	CASSPLVHNEQFF
TRBJ2-3	-	TRBD1	TRBV28	TGTGCCAGCAGTCAGGACAGGGCATCAGATACGCAGTATTTT	CASSQDRASDTQYF
TRBJ2-7	-	TRBD2	TRBV11-2	TGTGCCAGCAGCGTACAGACTAGCGCCTACGAGCAGTACTTC	CASSVQTSAYEQYF
TRBJ1-4	-	-	TRBV11-2	TGTGCCAGCAGCCCATATGAAAAACTGTTTTTT	CASSPYEKLFF
TRBJ1-5	-	-	TRBV4-1	TGCGCCAGCAGCCAAGGCGTTACAGGGATGGACCTCTATCAGCCCCAGCATTTT	CASSQGVTGMDLYQPQHF
TRBJ2-2	once	-	TRBV7-6	TGTGCCAGCAGCTTAGGGGATAGCACCGGGGAGCTGTTTTTT	CASSLGDSTGELFF
TRBJ2-5	once	-	TRBV5-1	TGCGCCAGCAGCTTGGCCATGCAGTCGAAGCTACAAGAGACCCAGTACTTC	CASSLAMQSKLQETQYF
TRBJ2-1	-	TRBD1	TRBV28	TGTGCCAGCAGTCACAGGGGGCCTTCCTACAATGAGCAGTTCTTC	CASSHRGPSYNEQFF
TRBJ1-3	-	-	TRBV7-3	TGTGCCAGCAGCGAGGACCCCCGAGGGACTGGAAACACCATATATTTT	CASSEDPRGTGNTIYF
TRBJ2-4	-	-	TRBV9	TGTGCCAGCAGCGTGAGGGACACGCAGAACTTC	CASSVRDTQNF
TRBJ1-1	few	-	TRBV30	TGTGCCTGGACCCAAGGGTCTCTCACAAAAGCTTTCTTT	CAWTQGSLTKAFF
TRBJ2-1	-	TRBD1	TRBV11-2	TGTGCCAGCAGCTTAGATGGGGACAGCGCTGATGAGCAGTTCTTC	CASSLDGDSADEQFF
TRBJ1-5	-	-	TRBV25-1	TGTGCCAGCAGCCCATCCGTGGGGAGCAATCAGCCCCAGCATTTT	CASSPSVGSNQPQHF
TRBJ2-3	-	-	TRBV7-8	TGTGCCAGCAGCGACCCGAGATTGGGGGTCTTGGGCACAGATACGCAGTATTTT	CASSDPRLGVLGTDTQYF
TRBJ2-1	-	-	TRBV10-3	TGTGCCATCAGTCAGGACGCGAGCTCCTACAATGAGCAGTTCTTC	CAISQDASSYNEQFF
TRBJ2-7	-	TRBD1	TRBV2	TGTGCCAGCAGTGAGCAGGGACAGTTAGGGTACGAGCAGTACTTC	CASSEQGQLGYEQYF